Following are 19 T cell receptor beta chains from one sample sequenced in a study of tumor-infiltrating lymphocytes in primary liver carcinoma. Bulk tissue was left unsorted, and RNA and DNA were co-extracted from 20-30 mg of it. Priming with a constant-region primer yielded TCR beta cDNA from about 510 ng total RNA. Researchers made the TCR beta libraries by running three nested multiplex PCR rounds with slightly modified ARM-PCR. It was with TRBV1-TRBV30 forward primers and a C-beta reverse primer that the first two PCR rounds were run, at 10 cycles each. In TCRdb, the multiplex PCR reads were re-called with MiXCR into one record per CDR3 protein. The data contain approximately 46,000 distinct CDR3 sequences, roughly 80% of them singletons. Sequencing used tumor-adjacent normal liver tissue. These receptor sequences come from a woman in her 30s with primary liver carcinoma and hepatitis B virus infection.

Regarding this clonotype: The CDR3 does not close with the conserved phenylalanine or tryptophan, likely indicating a read error. V and J are TRBV5-6 and TRBJ2-7, with 10 bases lining up with TRBD2. The V gene end was trimmed by 4 bases and the J gene end by 2 bases; junction bases not matched to a gene: 12. CDR3 length equals 17 residues. CDR1 is SGHDT, CDR2 YYEEEE, per germline. The CDR3 sequence: CASSPGTSVSFAYEQYI. CDR3 sequence (DNA): TGTGCCAGCAGCCCAGGGACTAGCGTGAGTTTTGCCTACGAGCAGTACATC.

J is TRBJ2-3 and V is TRBV5-4, with 14 bases aligning to TRBD2. Per germline, CDR1 SGHNT and CDR2 YYREEE (reference sequence). The J segment lost 5 bases and the V segment lost 1 base, leaving 12 bases of the junction unmatched. The CDR3 is made up of 19 amino acids. In nucleotides, the CDR3 is TGTGCCAGCAGCTTGAATCGTGGACTAGCGGGAGGTAAGATAGATACGCAGTATTTT. Protein sequence: CASSLNRGLAGGKIDTQYF.

Note on this clonotype: A read error may be the cause here, since a much bigger clone is one base away. The rearrangement links TRBV7-3 to TRBJ2-1; 9 bases map to TRBD1. CDR3 length equals 13 residues. The V and J ends lost 7 bases and 7 bases, in that order; junction bases with no gene match: 5. Per the germline V gene, CDR1 is SGHTA and CDR2 is FQGTGA. For the CDR3, the DNA is TGTGCCAGCAACTCCGGGACAGGGAATGAGCAGTTCTTC. Translating it yields CASNSGTGNEQFF.

This clonotype was recorded at least ten times. The rearrangement joins TRBV6-6 to TRBJ2-5; 9 bases are shared with TRBD2. The CDR3 covers 14 residues. With 7 bases clipped from V and 3 bases from J, the junction kept 6 bases outside the gene matches. Germline CDR1 is MNHNY and CDR2 is SVGAGI (reference sequence). As DNA, the CDR3 is TGTGCCAGCACTAGCGGGAAAAGGGAAGAGACCCAGTACTTC. Translating it yields CASTSGKREETQYF.

Turning to this clonotype: The junction departs from germline at one end; a sequencing error may be responsible. The V and J genes are TRBV4-1 and TRBJ2-7; 7 bases are shared with TRBD1. Germline values: CDR1 MGHRA, CDR2 YSYEKL. The CDR3 length is 15 residues. CDR3 nucleotide sequence: TGCGCCAGCTGCCTAACAGGGGTTAACTCCTACGAGCTGTACTTC. This codes for CASCLTGVNSYELYF.

This chain links TRBV4-2 with TRBJ2-1; D is unresolved. The CDR3 contains 15 residues. V was shortened by 0 bases and J by 3 bases, with 9 bases between the two germline ends. Germline CDR1 is LGHNA and CDR2 is YNFKEQ. The chain's CDR3 is CASSQEPTVYNEQFF. As DNA, the CDR3 is TGTGCCAGCAGCCAAGAGCCCACAGTCTACAATGAGCAGTTCTTC.

By its share, this clonotype is large. The chain combines TRBV11-2 with TRBJ2-7, with 14 nucleotides matching TRBD2. The germline CDR1 and CDR2 sequences are SGHAT and FQNNGV. Losses at the gene ends were 4 bases for V and 1 base for J; bases not matched to a gene: 3. The CDR3 covers 16 residues. DNA of the CDR3: TGTGCCAGCAGCTCTCGGACTAGCGGGAGGTCCTACGAGCAGTACTTC. Translating gives CASSSRTSGRSYEQYF. Using reference TRBV11-2 and TRBJ2-7 for the parts outside the CDR3, the full variable domain is EAGVAQSPRYKIIEKRQSVAFWCNPISGHATLYWYQQILGQGPKLLIQFQNNGVVDDSQLPKDRFSAERLKGVDSTLKIQPAKLEDSAVYLCASSSRTSGRSYEQYFGPGTRLTVT.

This chain joins TRBV4-2 and TRBJ2-7; the D is unclear. V lost 2 bases to trimming and J lost 3 bases, with 8 bases between them. The germline CDR1 and CDR2 sequences are LGHNA and YNFKEQ. The CDR3 extends over 13 amino acids. DNA for the CDR3: TGTGCCAGCAGCCAACCTAGTCACTACGAGCAGTACTTC. Amino acids: CASSQPSHYEQYF.

In this sample, this clonotype turned up many times. The V call is TRBV28, the J call TRBJ2-1, with D tentatively TRBD2 (5 bases). V was pared by 6 bases and J by 10 bases, with 10 bases between. Germline-derived CDR1 and CDR2 are MDHEN and SYDVKM. The CDR3 extends over 11 amino acids. This chain's CDR3 is CASSRTGEQFF. CDR3 DNA sequence: TGTGCCAGCAGCAGGACTGGAGAGCAGTTCTTC.

With respect to this clonotype: An end of the junction differs from the germline gene, which may be a read error. V gene TRBV13 combines with J gene TRBJ2-7; D is uncertain. Germline V gives CDR1 PRHDT, CDR2 FYEKMQ (reference sequence). The CDR3 loop spans 14 amino acids. The CDR3 DNA follows: TGTGACAGCAGCCCTCGGATAGGCCGGAACGAGCAGTACTTC. It is translated as CDSSPRIGRNEQYF.

The chain uses TRBV10-2 and TRBJ2-5; no definite D call. Germline V gene data show CDR1 as WSHSY and CDR2 as SAAADI. Trimming removed 11 bases from V and 2 bases from J, with 15 bases in between. This CDR3 is 13 amino acids long. In DNA, the CDR3 is TGCGCCGGTGGGCGGACGGAACAAGAGACCCAGTACTTC. Translating gives CAGGRTEQETQYF.

This clonotype is medium-sized in the sample. This chain uses TRBV29-1 with TRBJ2-7; D gene ambiguous. V gave up 4 bases and J gave up 2 bases, with 15 bases separating them. CDR1 SQVTM and CDR2 ANQGSEA come from the germline V gene. The CDR3 spans 14 residues. The chain's CDR3 is CSVVLSSPPYEQYF. DNA for the CDR3: TGCAGCGTTGTATTATCCAGCCCTCCCTACGAGCAGTACTTC.

This clonotype was recorded at least ten times. The gene calls are TRBV7-9 and TRBJ2-7; no definite D call. The CDR3 consists of 11 residues. Trimming pared 5 bases from V and 3 bases from J, leaving 5 bases between. The germline gives CDR1 SEHNR, CDR2 FQNEAQ (reference sequence). CDR3 sequence: CASSHSYEQYF. The CDR3 DNA reads TGTGCCAGCAGCCACAGCTACGAGCAGTACTTC.

This clonotype was recorded at least ten times. For the CDR3, the DNA is TGCGCCAGCAGCCAAGTGAGGGGATCTAATGAAAAACTGTTTTTT. It encodes CASSQVRGSNEKLFF. This sequence joins TRBV4-1 and TRBJ1-4, with D perhaps TRBD1 (5 bases). The CDR3 consists of 15 residues. Deletions cut 1 base from V and 3 bases from J, with 9 bases between. The germline CDR1 and CDR2 sequences are MGHRA and YSYEKL.

The rearrangement uses TRBV5-1 and TRBJ2-1; 12 bases are a match to TRBD2. V lost 0 bases, J lost 7 bases, and 8 bases stayed unmatched. CDR3 length: 17 amino acids. The V gene's germline CDR1 is SGHRS and CDR2 YFSETQ. The CDR3 sequence: CASSLELAGGLGNEQFF. The CDR3 DNA reads TGCGCCAGCAGCTTGGAACTAGCGGGAGGCTTGGGGAATGAGCAGTTCTTC.

In regard to this clonotype: This is likely a read error, given that the CDR3 carries no conserved phenylalanine or tryptophan at its end. CDR3 in amino acids: CASNLEGGGKQYS. CDR3 DNA: TGTGCCAGCAACTTGGAAGGGGGCGGCAAGCAGTACTCC. This chain connects TRBV11-2 to TRBJ2-7, with 7 nucleotides matching TRBD1. The CDR3 contains 13 residues. Germline-derived CDR1 and CDR2 are SGHAT and FQNNGV. V dropped 7 bases and J dropped 8; count of bases not matched to a gene: 11.

Concerning this clonotype itself: It may be a read error: a sequence one base away is much more abundant. V gene TRBV5-6 combines with J gene TRBJ2-7; possibly TRBD2 for D (8 bases). The V gene's germline CDR1 is SGHDT and CDR2 YYEEEE. This CDR3 contains 20 residues. CDR3 sequence reads: CASSLFGWSGGTRETYERYF. The CDR3, as DNA: TGTGCCAGCAGCTTGTTTGGGTGGTCAGGGGGGACTAGGGAAACCTACGAGCGGTACTTC.

The table lists this clonotype with many counts. The chain couples TRBV2 to TRBJ2-7; D might be TRBD1 (5 bases). CDR1 and CDR2 (germline): SNHLY, FYNNEI. V was shortened by 11 bases and J by 4 bases, with 12 bases between the two germline ends. The CDR3 is 11 amino acids. The CDR3 DNA reads TGTGCCTGCGGACATCCGTACGAGCAGTACTTC. Translated: CACGHPYEQYF.

This chain uses TRBV6-2 or TRBV6-3 with TRBJ2-2; no firm D call. CDR1 and CDR2 (germline): MNHEY, SVGEGT. Trimming removed 9 bases from V and 6 bases from J, with 11 bases in between. The CDR3 runs 12 residues. The CDR3 loop reads CASYSRPGELFF. The CDR3, as DNA: TGTGCCAGTTATTCCAGACCCGGGGAGCTGTTTTTT.